This T cell receptor (beta chain) was profiled in a study of blood T cell repertoires in COVID-19 (dated by TCRdb to 2020 to 2021). Regarding the study in general: The collaborator samples originated in the United States, Italy and Spain and spanned the acute and convalescent phases of COVID-19. The material from the prospective study consisted of cDNA or gDNA derived from T cells, B-cell-depleted T cells, or PBMCs. Deeply sampled blood TCRbeta repertoires from subjects exposed to, actively infected with, or recovered from COVID-19 were included in the dataset. The repertoires were made available in a free public database intended to serve as a resource for research on the immune response to SARS-CoV-2. Samples came from the ongoing ImmuneRACE study (first 160 participants) plus 1,254 subjects from 6 global collaborators. Sample metadata almost always included a de-identified subject ID, COVID-19 status, age in years and sex. HLA class I and class II types, where available, came from metadata supplied by the sample provider rather than from assay-based typing.

On this clone: Its specific antigen is unknown. Qualities for individual bases were not recorded, and no much larger clone is one base off.

General conclusions and limits of the study: The amount of clinical and demographic metadata varied by source and participant and was provided uncurated.

TCRbeta CDR3 regions were amplified from genomic DNA by means of the immunoSEQ Assay, a bias-controlled multiplex PCR. Per the authors' processing: The number of nucleated cells in each sample was estimated from the amplification of reference gene primers within the assay. To quantify the absolute abundance of each unique TCRbeta CDR3 rearrangement, sequence reads were collapsed and filtered. For each sample, productive Simpson clonality was calculated by taking the square root of Simpson's diversity index across productive rearrangements. TCRdb limited this immuneACCESS table to in-frame rearrangements with V and J called. A share of clones is missing; checked studies link under half to unresolved V genes, and the rest is unexplained. D and trimming were read from the DNA, whereas the V and J calls and clone size are those reported in that table. This sample gives 150,000 to 200,000 clones in total; more than 70% of them show up just once. Of the sample, approximately 8% is held by the ten largest clones.

In the prospective study, participants were roughly 18 to 95 years old, resided in 24 geographic areas of the United States, and were enrolled through a virtual design. In the prospective study, participants were assigned to cohorts based on the clinical history participants reported in a screening survey and a study questionnaire. Recovered participants in ImmuneRACE Cohort 3 were defined as having two consecutive negative NP/OP PCR tests, clearance from a healthcare professional, or resolution of symptoms. In the prospective study, whole blood, serum and a nasopharyngeal or oropharyngeal swab were collected from each participant by mobile phlebotomists. Over an approximately 2-month period, participants in the prospective study had the option of providing additional blood draws and questionnaires. Before DNA extraction, blood samples from the prospective study were shipped at room temperature or frozen.

The sample taken for sequencing was PBMCs or T cells enriched from blood (not recorded which). The sequence derives from a woman aged 18-29 years who had recovered from COVID-19.

The DNA is as follows: TGTGCCTGGAGTCAACAAACAGGGGGGTCTTCACCCCTCCACTTT. This codes for CAWSQQTGGSSPLHF. The V and J genes are TRBV30 and TRBJ1-6; TRBD1 agrees with 8 junctional bases. From a lookup of the germline V gene (reference sequence), CDR1 and CDR2 are GTSNPN and SVGIG. The CDR3, from cysteine to phenylalanine, totals 15 residues. This entry keeps only the CDR3 DNA: 45 bases, framed from base 1. V has 2 bases trimmed and J has 9 bases trimmed; junction bases matching no gene number 9.